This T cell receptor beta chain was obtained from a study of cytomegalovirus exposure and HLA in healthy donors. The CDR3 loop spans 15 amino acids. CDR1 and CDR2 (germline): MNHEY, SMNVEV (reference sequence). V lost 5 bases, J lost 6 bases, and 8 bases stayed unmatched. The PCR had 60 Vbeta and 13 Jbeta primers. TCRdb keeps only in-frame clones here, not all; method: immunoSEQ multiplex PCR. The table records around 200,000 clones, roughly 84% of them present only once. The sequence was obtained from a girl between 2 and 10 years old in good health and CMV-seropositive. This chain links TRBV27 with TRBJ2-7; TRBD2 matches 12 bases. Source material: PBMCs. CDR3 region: CASSDMTSGSCEQYF. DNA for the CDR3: TGTGCCAGCAGTGACATGACTAGCGGGAGTTGCGAGCAGTACTTC.